This T cell receptor delta chain was obtained from a study of Vδ1+ human thymocytes. Notes on the study in general: Highly polyclonal TRG and TRD repertoires with Gaussian CDR3 length distributions appeared in thymus. Unlike peripheral blood Vdelta1+ controls, thymic delta-chain sequences included around 21% Vdelta2 and few Vdelta3.

Looked up from germline, CDR1 is TSWWSYY and CDR2 is QGS. The CDR3 is made up of 17 amino acids. Trimming stripped 9 bases from V and 4 bases from J, with 27 bases between. As regards this clone: What it binds is unknown.

The template was reverse-transcribed extracted RNA. CDR3 amplicons came from multiplex PCR with pooled V-gene forward and constant-region reverse primers. TCRdb reran clone calling via CATT on the multiplex PCR reads. The sample includes about 50,000 delta-chain clones, less than 15% of them seen just once. Alphabeta T cells were depleted, then CD3+ Vdelta1+ Vdelta2- thymocytes were FACS-sorted. The specimen was Vdelta1+ gamma-delta thymocytes from the thymus. Subset meaning: FACS-sorted CD3+ TCRalphabeta- TCRVdelta1+ TCRVdelta2- thymocytes. This sequence joins TRDV1 and TRDJ1; D is possibly TRDD3 (6 bases). This TCR derives from a girl less than two years old who had congenital heart surgery. The CDR3 DNA reads TGTGCTCTCGCTCCCTCTGTCGGGTACTGGGAACACGATAAACTCATCTTT. It encodes CALAPSVGYWEHDKLIF.